This T cell receptor beta chain was captured in a study of shared clonotypes between healthy human individuals. Study in general: CD4 naive and CD4 memory each took three plates per donor, while CD8 naive took two and CD8 memory one.

Notes on the study in general: Among the subsets, naive ones generally showed larger estimated richness than memory ones.

CDR1 and CDR2 (germline): MDHEN, SYDVKM. The germline V and J ends were trimmed by 5 bases and 0 bases, with 14 bases remaining between them. The CDR3 length is 15 residues. In the authors' methods: ImmunoSEQ output lacked quality scores and full-length reads, limiting matched filtering. Sequencing was performed with immunoSEQ multiplex PCR; in TCRdb, only in-frame clones are kept and a portion is missing. The DNA was the basis for D and trimming; V, J and clone size are from that table. The data show about 380,000 clones, 96% seen once. Concerning this clone itself: Antigen unknown. Other nucleotide sequences in the sample specify the same CDR3.

The study enrolled healthy HIV-negative adults without recent acute infections or vaccinations as donors. The sequenced sample consisted of memory CD8+ T cells sorted from blood. Stated subset: CD45RO+ cells pooled with CCR7-negative TemRA cells. The clonotype was recovered from a man aged 25 to 40 in good health. This chain joins TRBV28 and TRBJ2-7; D may be TRBD2 (5 bases). The CDR3 is CASSDYLSNSYEQYF. CDR3 sequence (DNA): TGTGCCAGCAGTGACTACTTGTCCAACTCCTACGAGCAGTACTTC.